These T cell receptor beta chains were read from a single sample in a study of T cells in Graves' hyperthyroidism and ophthalmopathy. TCRdb re-analysed the multiplex PCR reads in MiXCR, keeping a single row per CDR3 protein. The sample carries 350,000 or so distinct CDR3 sequences, roughly 18% recorded once. Source material: blood. Receptors were obtained from a woman aged 45-59 years with Graves' hyperthyroidism. Both conserved end residues are part of each CDR3.

>TRBV10-3
CAISAGLAGGADTQYF
>TRBV7-8
CASRPVGGPTGELFF
>TRBV5-1
CASSLARPDNEQFF
>TRBV6-1
CASSSYGQDGYGYTF
>TRBV5-4
CASSLGWAGRETQYF
>TRBV6-1
CASSGAGLLPEHQETQYF
>TRBV12-3/TRBV12-4
CASSLPRDRNTGELFF
>TRBV6-2/TRBV6-3
CASSYSGTEELFF
>TRBV5-1
CASSPGSTANYGYTF
>TRBV6-1
CASARLSGTQYF
>TRBV9
CASSVARDRAMNTEAFF
>TRBV3-1
CASSQERSLADEQYF
>TRBV12-3/TRBV12-4
CASSTGRPQTFF
>TRBV2
CASSDQGLPGNTIYF